This entry is about one T cell receptor beta chain. Its antigen is undetermined. This specimen includes other DNA sequences encoding the same CDR3. This entry is derived from a study of shared clonotypes between healthy human individuals. Generated by immunoSEQ multiplex PCR, the TCRdb table keeps only in-frame clones and is missing some. The sample consists of 1,100,000 or so clones, 70% to 80% of them appearing once. General observations from the study: Rarefaction analysis demonstrated incomplete sorted-subset sequencing notwithstanding large depth. Estimated richness values were generally larger in naive subsets than in memory subsets. In a few donors, approximately 5% of naive CD4 clonotypes appeared in common.

The study separated CD4+ cells into CD45RA+ naive and CD45RA-negative memory subsets. The trim removed 1 base at V and 3 bases at J, leaving 3 bases unmatched. This CDR3 has 15 residues. Germline loops: CDR1 SGHNT, CDR2 YYREEE (reference sequence). V and J are TRBV5-4 and TRBJ1-3; 8 nucleotides agree with TRBD1. The sample comprised memory CD4+ T cells from PBMCs. Subset meaning: CD45RA-negative fraction. This sequence was found in a young man in good health. Some clones in this sample may be carry-over from other donors' samples. This CDR3 reads CASSLQGASGNTIYF. CDR3 DNA sequence: TGTGCCAGCAGCTTGCAGGGGGCGAGTGGAAACACCATATATTTT.